This TCR beta chain came from a study of CXCR3-negative and CXCR3-positive naive CD8 T cells. General study findings and limits: Relative to CXCR3-negative naive cells, CXCR3-positive naive cells had more hydrophobic TRB CDR3s.

Each TRB cDNA library was prepared by 5' RACE (with UMI labels). From its re-call of the 5' RACE reads, TCRdb lists each CDR3 protein once, without DNA. The sample table includes tens of thousands of distinct CDR3 sequences. About this clonotype itself: What it binds is not known.

There are 15 residues in the CDR3. CDR1 is SQVTM and CDR2 is ANQGSEA in the germline V gene. The clonotype was recovered from a human donor in good health. Some clones in this sample may be carry-over from other donors' samples. The gene calls are TRBV29-1 and TRBJ1-2; TCRdb lists TRBD1, though no DNA is available to test this call. Sequencing used naive CXCR3+ CD8+ T cells from blood. Subset indicated: CD45RO-CCR7+CD27+CD95- naive CD8+ T cells expressing CXCR3 (TNR3+). The CDR3 region is CSVESLQDPNYGYTF.